This TCR beta chain was observed in a study of blood T cells in healthy people across ages. A few counts support this clonotype. Healthy Caucasians from Russia aged roughly 6 to 95 served as donors. For every donor, a draw yielded 7.5 to 10 milliliters of peripheral blood. This CDR3 has 17 amino acids. Germline loops: CDR1 SGHNT, CDR2 YENEEA. V was trimmed by 0 bases and J by 3 bases, leaving 15 bases between them. With a J-beta primer mix and a sample-barcoded 5' primer, a second PCR ran about 6 to 11 cycles. Every cDNA molecule carried a tag from a template-switch adaptor bearing 12 random nucleotides. MiXCR, run by TCRdb on the 5' RACE reads, gives a single entry per CDR3 protein. Among about a million distinct CDR3 sequences listed, roughly 51% were seen once.

Source material: blood. The sequence was collected from a woman aged 55-75 years in good health. The rearrangement uses TRBV11-3 and TRBJ2-1; the D is unclear. The CDR3 coding sequence is TGTGCCAGCAGCTTAGATAGTAGGGCGGCAGTCTACAATGAGCAGTTCTTC. Translating it yields CASSLDSRAAVYNEQFF.